The clone carrying this TCR beta chain was detected ten times or more. Its antigen remains unknown. A quantitative 5'-RACE method, one with molecular barcodes, was used to make TCR beta libraries. Via MiXCR, TCRdb re-called the 5' RACE reads, giving one row per CDR3 protein. The sample contains 250,000 or so distinct CDR3 sequences, 20% to 30% of which appear only once. This entry comes from a study of CD8 T cells in ankylosing spondylitis. General study points: The disease-linked clones had a CD8+ phenotype and low blood frequencies.

This CDR3 region has 13 residues. V was shortened by 6 bases and J by 4 bases, with 12 bases between the two germline ends. Germline CDR1 SEHNR, CDR2 FQNEAQ (reference sequence). The J gene is TRBJ1-2, the V gene TRBV7-9, with D hard to call. The sequence derives from a male donor with ankylosing spondylitis or in good health (not recorded which). The sequenced material came from blood, either unsorted or a sorted T cell fraction (not recorded which). This CDR3 is CASSPDEGYGYTF. In nucleotides, the CDR3 is TGTGCCAGCAGTCCCGACGAGGGCTATGGCTACACCTTC.